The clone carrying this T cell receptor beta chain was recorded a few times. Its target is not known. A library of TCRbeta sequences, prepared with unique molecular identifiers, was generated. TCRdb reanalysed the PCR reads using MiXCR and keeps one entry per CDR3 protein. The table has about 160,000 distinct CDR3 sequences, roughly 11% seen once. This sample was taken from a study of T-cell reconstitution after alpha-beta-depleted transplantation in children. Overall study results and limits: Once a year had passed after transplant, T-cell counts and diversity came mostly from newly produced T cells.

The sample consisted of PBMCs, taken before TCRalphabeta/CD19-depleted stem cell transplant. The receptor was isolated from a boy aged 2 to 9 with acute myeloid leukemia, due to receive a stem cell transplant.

CDR3 nucleotides: TGTGCCATCTCGGAGACTAACTATGGCTACACCTTC. This codes for CAISETNYGYTF. The chain uses TRBV7-2 and TRBJ1-2; no reliable D call. Germline lookup yields CDR1 SGHTA and CDR2 FQGNSA. The CDR3 has 12 residues. V lost 10 bases, J lost 0 bases, and 9 bases lay in between.